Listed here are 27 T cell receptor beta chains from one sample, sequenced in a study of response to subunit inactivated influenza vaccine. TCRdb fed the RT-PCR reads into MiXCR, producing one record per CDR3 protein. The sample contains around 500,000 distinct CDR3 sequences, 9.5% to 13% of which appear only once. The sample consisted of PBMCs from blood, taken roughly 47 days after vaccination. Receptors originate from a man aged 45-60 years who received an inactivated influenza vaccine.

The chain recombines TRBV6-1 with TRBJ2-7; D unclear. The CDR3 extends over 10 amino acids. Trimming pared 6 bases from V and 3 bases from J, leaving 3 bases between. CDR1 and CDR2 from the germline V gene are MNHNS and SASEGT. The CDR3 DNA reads TGTGCCAGCAGCTTCTACGAGCAGTACTTC. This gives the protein CASSFYEQYF.

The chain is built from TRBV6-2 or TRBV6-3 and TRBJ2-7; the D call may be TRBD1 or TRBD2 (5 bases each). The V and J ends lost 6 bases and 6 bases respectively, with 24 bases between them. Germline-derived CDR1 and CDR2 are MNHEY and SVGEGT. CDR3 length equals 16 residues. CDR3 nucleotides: TGTGCCAGCAGGGATCTACCGCCACAGGATCGGGGCGAGCAGTACTTC. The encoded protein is CASRDLPPQDRGEQYF.

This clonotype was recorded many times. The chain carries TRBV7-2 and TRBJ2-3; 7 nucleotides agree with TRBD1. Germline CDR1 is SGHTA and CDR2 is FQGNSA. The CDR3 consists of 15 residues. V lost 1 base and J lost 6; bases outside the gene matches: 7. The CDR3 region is CASSLVGQVHDTQYF. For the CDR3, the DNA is TGTGCCAGCAGCTTAGTCGGACAGGTACACGATACGCAGTATTTT.

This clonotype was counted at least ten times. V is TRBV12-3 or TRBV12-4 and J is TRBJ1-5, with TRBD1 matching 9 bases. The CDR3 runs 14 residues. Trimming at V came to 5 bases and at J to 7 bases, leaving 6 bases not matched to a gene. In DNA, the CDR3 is TGTGCCAGCAGTCCGGACGGACAGGGGCAGCCCCAGCATTTT. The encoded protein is CASSPDGQGQPQHF.

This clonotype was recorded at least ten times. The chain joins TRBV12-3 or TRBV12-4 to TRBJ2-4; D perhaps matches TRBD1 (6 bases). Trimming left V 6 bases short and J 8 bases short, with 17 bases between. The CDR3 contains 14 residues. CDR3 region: CASRMGHASDIQYF. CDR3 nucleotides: TGTGCCAGCAGAATGGGACATGCTTCTGACATTCAGTACTTC.

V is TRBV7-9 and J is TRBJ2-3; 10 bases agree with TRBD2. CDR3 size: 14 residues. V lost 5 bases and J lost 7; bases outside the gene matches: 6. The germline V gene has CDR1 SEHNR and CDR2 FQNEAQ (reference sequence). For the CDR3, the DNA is TGTGCCAGCAGCGAAGCGGGAGGGTCCAATACGCAGTATTTT. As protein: CASSEAGGSNTQYF.

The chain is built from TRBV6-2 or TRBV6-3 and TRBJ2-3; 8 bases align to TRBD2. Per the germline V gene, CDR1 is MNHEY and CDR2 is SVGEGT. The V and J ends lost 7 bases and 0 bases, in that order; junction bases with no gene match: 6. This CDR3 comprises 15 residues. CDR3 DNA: TGTGCCAGCACCCCGCCGGGGGGGAGCACAGATACGCAGTATTTT. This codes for CASTPPGGSTDTQYF.

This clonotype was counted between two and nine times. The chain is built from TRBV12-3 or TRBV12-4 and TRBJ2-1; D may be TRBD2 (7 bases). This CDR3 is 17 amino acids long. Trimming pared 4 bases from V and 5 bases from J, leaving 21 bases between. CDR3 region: CASSSDTFTGGHNEQFF. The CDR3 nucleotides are TGTGCCAGCAGTTCAGACACCTTCACGGGGGGCCACAATGAGCAGTTCTTC.

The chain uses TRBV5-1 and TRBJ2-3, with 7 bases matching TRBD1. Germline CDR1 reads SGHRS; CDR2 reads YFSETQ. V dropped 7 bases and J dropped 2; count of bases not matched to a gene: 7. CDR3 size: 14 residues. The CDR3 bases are TGCGCCAGCGCGACAGGGTCCCACACAGATACGCAGTATTTT. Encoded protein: CASATGSHTDTQYF.

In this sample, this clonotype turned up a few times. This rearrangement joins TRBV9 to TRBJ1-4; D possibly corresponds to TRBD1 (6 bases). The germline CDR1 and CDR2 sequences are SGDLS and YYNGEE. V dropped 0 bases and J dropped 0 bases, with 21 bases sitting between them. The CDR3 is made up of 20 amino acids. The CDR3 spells CASSVAPFAGGSATNEKLFF. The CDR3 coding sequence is TGTGCCAGCAGCGTAGCCCCGTTTGCGGGGGGCAGTGCAACTAATGAAAAACTGTTTTTT.

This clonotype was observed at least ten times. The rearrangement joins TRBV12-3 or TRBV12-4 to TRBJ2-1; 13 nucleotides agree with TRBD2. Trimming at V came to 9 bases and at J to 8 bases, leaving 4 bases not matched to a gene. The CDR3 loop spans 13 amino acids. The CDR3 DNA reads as TGTGCCAGTACTAGCGGGGGGGCCTATGAGCAGTTCTTC. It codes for CASTSGGAYEQFF.

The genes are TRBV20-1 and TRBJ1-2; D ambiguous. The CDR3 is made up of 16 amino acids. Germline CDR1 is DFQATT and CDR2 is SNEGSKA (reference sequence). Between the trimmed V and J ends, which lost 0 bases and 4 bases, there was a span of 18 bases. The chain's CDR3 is CSARDQAWGAIYGYTF. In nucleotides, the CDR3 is TGCAGTGCTAGAGATCAGGCTTGGGGAGCCATCTATGGCTACACCTTC.

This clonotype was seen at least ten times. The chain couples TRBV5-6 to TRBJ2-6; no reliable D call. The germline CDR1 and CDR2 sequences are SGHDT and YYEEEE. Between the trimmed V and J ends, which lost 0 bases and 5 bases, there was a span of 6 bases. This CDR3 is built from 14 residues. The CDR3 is CASSLVVRANVLTF. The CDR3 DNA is TGTGCCAGCAGCTTGGTTGTTCGGGCCAACGTCCTGACTTTC.

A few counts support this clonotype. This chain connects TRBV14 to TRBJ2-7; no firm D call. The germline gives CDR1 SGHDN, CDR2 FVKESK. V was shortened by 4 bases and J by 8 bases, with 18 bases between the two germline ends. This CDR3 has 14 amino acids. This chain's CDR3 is CASSLPFVSPQQYF. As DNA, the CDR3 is TGTGCCAGCAGCCTCCCATTCGTCTCCCCCCAGCAGTACTTC.

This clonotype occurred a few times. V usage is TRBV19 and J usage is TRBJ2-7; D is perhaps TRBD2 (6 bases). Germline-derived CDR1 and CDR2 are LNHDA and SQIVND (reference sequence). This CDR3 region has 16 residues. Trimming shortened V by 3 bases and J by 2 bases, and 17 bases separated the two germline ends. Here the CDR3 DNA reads TGTGCCAGTAGTATCTCGGGGAGGCTCTCCCCCTACGAGCAGTACTTC. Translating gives CASSISGRLSPYEQYF.

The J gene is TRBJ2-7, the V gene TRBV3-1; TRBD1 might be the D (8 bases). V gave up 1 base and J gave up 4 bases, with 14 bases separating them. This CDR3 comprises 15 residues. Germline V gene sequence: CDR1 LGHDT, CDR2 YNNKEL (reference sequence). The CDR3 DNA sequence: TGTGCCAGCAGCCAAGTTACAGGGGGGGATTACGAGCAGTACTTC. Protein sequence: CASSQVTGGDYEQYF.

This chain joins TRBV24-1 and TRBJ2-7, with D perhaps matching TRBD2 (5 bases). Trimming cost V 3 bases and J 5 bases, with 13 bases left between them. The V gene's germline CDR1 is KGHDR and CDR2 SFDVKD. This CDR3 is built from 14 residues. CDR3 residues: CATSDRGEIDEQYF. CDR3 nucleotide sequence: TGTGCCACCAGTGATCGGGGAGAGATCGACGAGCAGTACTTC.

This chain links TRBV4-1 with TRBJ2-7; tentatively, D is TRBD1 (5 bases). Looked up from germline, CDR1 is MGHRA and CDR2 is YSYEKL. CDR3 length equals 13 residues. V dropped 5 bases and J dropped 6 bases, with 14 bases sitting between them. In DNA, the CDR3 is TGCGCCAGCAGCTACAGGCTGGAGAGCGAGCAGTACTTC. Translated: CASSYRLESEQYF.

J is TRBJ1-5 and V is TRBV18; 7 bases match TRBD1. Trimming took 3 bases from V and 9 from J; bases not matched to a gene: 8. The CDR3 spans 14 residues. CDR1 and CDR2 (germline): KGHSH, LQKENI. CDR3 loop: CASSPRQGLGPQHF. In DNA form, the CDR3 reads TGTGCCAGCTCACCCCGACAGGGTTTGGGGCCCCAGCATTTT.

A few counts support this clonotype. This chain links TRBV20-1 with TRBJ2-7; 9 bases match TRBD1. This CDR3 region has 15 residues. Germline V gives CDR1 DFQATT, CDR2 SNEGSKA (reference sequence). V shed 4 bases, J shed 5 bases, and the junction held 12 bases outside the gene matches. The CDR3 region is CSANTPGTGKNEQYF. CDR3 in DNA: TGCAGTGCTAACACCCCCGGGACAGGGAAGAACGAGCAGTACTTC.

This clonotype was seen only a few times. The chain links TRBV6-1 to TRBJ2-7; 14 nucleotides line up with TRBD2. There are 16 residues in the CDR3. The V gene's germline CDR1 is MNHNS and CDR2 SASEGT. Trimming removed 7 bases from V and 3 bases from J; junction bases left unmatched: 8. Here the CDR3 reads CASISRGTSGGYEQYF. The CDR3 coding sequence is TGTGCCAGCATCAGCCGAGGGACTAGCGGGGGCTACGAGCAGTACTTC.

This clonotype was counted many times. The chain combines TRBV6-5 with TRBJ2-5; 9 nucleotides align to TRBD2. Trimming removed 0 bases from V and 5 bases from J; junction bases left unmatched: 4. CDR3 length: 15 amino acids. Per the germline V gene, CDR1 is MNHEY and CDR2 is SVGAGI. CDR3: CASSYSGTSQETQYF. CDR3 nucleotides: TGTGCCAGCAGTTACTCCGGGACTAGCCAGGAGACCCAGTACTTC.

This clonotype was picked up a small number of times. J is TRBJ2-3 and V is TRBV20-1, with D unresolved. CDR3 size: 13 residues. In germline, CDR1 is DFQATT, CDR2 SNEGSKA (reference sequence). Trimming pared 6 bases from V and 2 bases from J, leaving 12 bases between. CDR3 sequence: CSAPRTLTDTQYF. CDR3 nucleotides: TGCAGTGCCCCCCGGACCCTCACAGATACGCAGTATTTT.

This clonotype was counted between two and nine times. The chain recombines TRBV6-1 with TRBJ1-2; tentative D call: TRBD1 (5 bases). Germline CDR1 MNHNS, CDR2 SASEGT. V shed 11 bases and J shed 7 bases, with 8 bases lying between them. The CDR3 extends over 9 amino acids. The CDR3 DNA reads TGTGCCCTCGGGACTGGCTACACCTTC. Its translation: CALGTGYTF.

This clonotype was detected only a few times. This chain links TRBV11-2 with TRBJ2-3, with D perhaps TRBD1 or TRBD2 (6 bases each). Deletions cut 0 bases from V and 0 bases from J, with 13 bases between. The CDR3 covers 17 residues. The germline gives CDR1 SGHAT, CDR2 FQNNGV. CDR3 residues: CASSLEGGGISTDTQYF. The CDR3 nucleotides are TGTGCCAGCAGCTTAGAAGGGGGAGGCATTAGCACAGATACGCAGTATTTT.

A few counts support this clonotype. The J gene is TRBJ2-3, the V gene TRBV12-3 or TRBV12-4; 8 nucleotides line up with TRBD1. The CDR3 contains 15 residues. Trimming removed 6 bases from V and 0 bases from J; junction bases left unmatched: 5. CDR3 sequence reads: CASRAGGSSTDTQYF. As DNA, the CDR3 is TGTGCCAGCAGAGCAGGGGGCTCGAGCACAGATACGCAGTATTTT.

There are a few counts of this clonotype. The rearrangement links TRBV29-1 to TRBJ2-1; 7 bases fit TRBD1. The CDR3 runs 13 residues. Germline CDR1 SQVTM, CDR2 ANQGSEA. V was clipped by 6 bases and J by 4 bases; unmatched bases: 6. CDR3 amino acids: CSVEDRKYNEQFF. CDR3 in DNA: TGCAGCGTCGAGGACAGGAAATACAATGAGCAGTTCTTC.